These 22 T cell receptor beta chains came from one sample sequenced in a study of blood T cell repertoires in COVID-19. The table came from immunoSEQ multiplex PCR; TCRdb's copy has only in-frame clones and leaves some out. The profile shows 95,000 or so clones, approximately 91% of them singletons. The sample was peripheral blood. The receptors were gathered from a woman in her seventies with acute or convalescent COVID-19.

The chain is built from TRBV5-6 and TRBJ1-4, with a tentative D call TRBD1 (5 bases). There are 14 residues in the CDR3. V shed 2 bases and J shed 8 bases, with 13 bases lying between them. Germline CDR1 reads SGHDT; CDR2 reads YYEEEE. This chain's CDR3 is CASSFFQGGEKLFF. The DNA for the CDR3 is TGTGCCAGCAGCTTCTTTCAGGGAGGCGAAAAACTGTTTTTT.

This sequence joins TRBV6-5 and TRBJ1-1; 9 nucleotides line up with TRBD1. The CDR3 is 16 amino acids. V lost 0 bases, J lost 8 bases, and 10 bases stayed unmatched. In germline, CDR1 is MNHEY, CDR2 SVGAGI. CDR3 region: CASSYSTLGTGTEAFF. CDR3 bases: TGTGCCAGCAGTTACTCGACGTTGGGGACAGGGACCGAAGCTTTCTTT.

In its sample, this clone was seen once. Additional DNA sequences in this sample encode the identical CDR3. This rearrangement joins TRBV28 to TRBJ1-6, with D tentatively TRBD1 (5 bases). The CDR3 sequence is 12 residues long. V gave up 9 bases and J gave up 7 bases, with 10 bases separating them. Germline assignment: CDR1 MDHEN and CDR2 SYDVKM. The chain's CDR3 is CASSQGNSPLHF. Written as DNA, the CDR3 is TGTGCCAGTAGCCAGGGAAATTCACCCCTCCACTTT.

The CDR3 loop reads CASSQREGLEPQHF. CDR3 DNA sequence: TGTGCCAGCAGCCAAAGGGAGGGTTTGGAGCCCCAGCATTTT. This chain links TRBV7-2 with TRBJ1-5; D not resolved. This CDR3 spans 14 amino acids. Trimming cost V 5 bases and J 8 bases, with 16 bases left between them. Germline V gives CDR1 SGHTA, CDR2 FQGNSA.

V is TRBV19 and J is TRBJ2-1; tentatively, D is TRBD2 (6 bases). V dropped 4 bases and J dropped 5 bases, with 6 bases sitting between them. The CDR3 totals 12 residues. The V gene's germline CDR1 is LNHDA and CDR2 SQIVND (reference sequence). For the CDR3, the DNA is TGTGCCAGTAGTAGGACTAACAATGAGCAGTTCTTC. Residues: CASSRTNNEQFF.

Only one count was recorded for this clone. This sequence joins TRBV19 and TRBJ2-1, with D possibly being TRBD2 (7 bases). The length of the CDR3 is 14 residues. CDR1 is LNHDA, CDR2 SQIVND, per germline (reference sequence). Trimming took 7 bases from V and 7 from J, leaving 17 bases between them. In DNA, the CDR3 is TGTGCCAGTAACGGGGGGCGGGCTGGGAATGAGCAGTTCTTC. Its protein product is CASNGGRAGNEQFF.

The chain joins TRBV12-3 or TRBV12-4 to TRBJ1-5; D is unresolved. Trimming left V 8 bases short and J 4 bases short, with 9 bases between. The CDR3 runs 12 residues. In DNA, the CDR3 is TGTGCCAGCTGTAAGAGGAATCAGCCCCAGCATTTT. Translating it yields CASCKRNQPQHF.

The genes are TRBV7-9 and TRBJ2-5, with D possibly being TRBD2 (6 bases). V lost 5 bases and J 5 bases, leaving 12 bases between the germline ends. From germline, CDR1 is SEHNR and CDR2 FQNEAQ (reference sequence). This CDR3 is built from 13 residues. CDR3 region: CASSLTAGETQYF. The CDR3 DNA reads as TGTGCCAGCAGCCTCACCGCGGGGGAGACCCAGTACTTC.

The rearrangement uses TRBV28 and TRBJ1-4, with a possible D match to TRBD1 (6 bases). The V end was cut by 1 base, the J end by 8 bases, with 11 bases between. CDR3 size: 14 residues. Germline-derived CDR1 and CDR2 are MDHEN and SYDVKM. The CDR3 DNA follows: TGTGCCAGCAGTTTATCAGGGGTGGGAGAAAAACTGTTTTTT. Translating it yields CASSLSGVGEKLFF.

The chain links TRBV19 to TRBJ2-1; TRBD1 might be the D (6 bases). V was cut by 9 bases and J by 0 bases, with 18 bases left in between. Germline-derived CDR1 and CDR2 are LNHDA and SQIVND (reference sequence). This CDR3 is 16 amino acids long. In nucleotides, the CDR3 is TGTGCCAGCTCCCCGAAGGGGGAAGTCTCCTACAATGAGCAGTTCTTC. Protein product: CASSPKGEVSYNEQFF.

CDR3 coding DNA: TGTGCCAGCAGCCCCTGGGGGGTCATGAACACTGAAGCTTTCTTT. It codes for CASSPWGVMNTEAFF. The chain uses TRBV5-6 and TRBJ1-1; TRBD1 might be the D (5 bases). Trimming pared 4 bases from V and 0 bases from J, leaving 13 bases between. Germline CDR1 and CDR2: SGHDT and YYEEEE. This CDR3 has 15 residues.

The chain uses TRBV3-1 (or the pseudogene TRBV3-2) and TRBJ2-1; TRBD1 might be the D (6 bases). The CDR3 length is 14 residues. Germline V gene data show CDR1 as LGHDT and CDR2 as YNNKEL (reference sequence). Trimming shortened V by 3 bases and J by 10 bases, and 16 bases separated the two germline ends. The CDR3 here is CASSQGTYSREQFF. The CDR3 region has the DNA TGTGCCAGCAGCCAGGGGACATACTCAAGAGAGCAGTTCTTC.

V is TRBV10-3 and J is TRBJ2-3; 9 bases line up with TRBD1. Germline-derived CDR1 and CDR2 are ENHRY and SYGVKD. J gave up 6 bases and V 6 bases, and 10 bases lay outside the gene matches. The CDR3 runs 15 residues. CDR3 DNA: TGTGCCATCAGGTACGCACAGGGGGCATCGGATACGCAGTATTTT. Protein: CAIRYAQGASDTQYF.

CDR3 in DNA: TGCGCCAGCAGCTTGACAGGGGTAGGCTACACCTTC. As protein: CASSLTGVGYTF. The chain carries TRBV5-1 and TRBJ1-2; 7 nucleotides match TRBD1. V was pared by 1 base and J by 8 bases, with 2 bases of the junction left unmatched. This CDR3 has 12 residues. CDR1 is SGHRS and CDR2 is YFSETQ in the germline V gene.

This chain joins TRBV5-8 and TRBJ2-7; D might be TRBD1 (5 bases). V gave up 1 base and J gave up 7 bases, with 12 bases separating them. Germline V gene data show CDR1 as SGHTS and CDR2 as YDEGEE. This CDR3 is 13 amino acids long. As DNA, the CDR3 is TGTGCCAGCAGCTTGCCAGGGTCGGGTGAGCAGTACGTC. Residues: CASSLPGSGEQYV.

CDR3 in amino acids: CASRPQSSYNSPLHF. CDR3 coding DNA: TGTGCCAGCAGACCACAGAGCTCCTATAATTCACCCCTCCACTTT. This chain uses TRBV2 with TRBJ1-6; D is undetermined. V lost 6 bases and J lost 0, with 9 bases in between. The CDR3 contains 15 residues. Germline assignment: CDR1 SNHLY and CDR2 FYNNEI.

V gene TRBV11-2 combines with J gene TRBJ1-1; no firm D call. Germline CDR1 SGHAT, CDR2 FQNNGV. This CDR3 is built from 14 residues. The V end was cut by 5 bases, the J end by 4 bases, with 14 bases between. The CDR3 protein is CASSLDGRSTEAFF. The DNA for the CDR3 is TGTGCCAGCAGCCTCGACGGTAGGAGCACTGAAGCTTTCTTT.

J is TRBJ1-2 and V is TRBV10-1; D is perhaps TRBD1 (6 bases). The CDR3 contains 13 residues. Deletions cut 2 bases from V and 7 bases from J, with 11 bases between. Germline CDR1 reads WNHNN; CDR2 reads SYGVQD (reference sequence). Here the CDR3 reads CASSEDRTSGYTF. Written as DNA, the CDR3 is TGCGCCAGCAGTGAGGACAGGACTTCTGGCTACACCTTC.

This clone appeared once. V and J are TRBV15 and TRBJ1-5; D might be TRBD1 (6 bases). Germline V gene sequence: CDR1 LNHNV, CDR2 YYDKDF (reference sequence). CDR3 length: 16 residues. Trimming left V 0 bases short and J 6 bases short, with 15 bases between. CDR3 sequence (DNA): TGTGCCACCAGCAGAGATCCGCGCCAGGGGAGTCAGCCCCAGCATTTT. This gives the protein CATSRDPRQGSQPQHF.

This CDR3 reads CASSPTSYWGGPGDTQYF. The CDR3 coding sequence is TGTGCCAGCAGCCCGACCTCCTATTGGGGGGGTCCCGGGGATACGCAGTATTTT. The chain joins TRBV5-8 to TRBJ2-3; 7 nucleotides match TRBD2. In germline, CDR1 is SGHTS, CDR2 YDEGEE. V shed 4 bases, J shed 6 bases, and the junction held 20 bases outside the gene matches. The CDR3 is made up of 18 amino acids.

The J gene is TRBJ1-6, the V gene TRBV4-1, with D hard to call. This CDR3 is 15 amino acids long. V lost 1 base, J lost 5 bases, and 9 bases lay in between. Germline assignment: CDR1 MGHRA and CDR2 YSYEKL. The CDR3 reads CASSQANRDNSPLHF. Here the CDR3 DNA reads TGCGCCAGCAGCCAAGCAAACAGAGATAATTCACCCCTCCACTTT.

The chain couples TRBV24-1 to TRBJ2-7; 9 nucleotides align to TRBD2. The CDR3 runs 16 residues. From germline, CDR1 is KGHDR and CDR2 SFDVKD. V dropped 2 bases and J dropped 2; count of bases not matched to a gene: 6. The CDR3 sequence: CATSDSAGGDPYEQYF. CDR3 sequence (DNA): TGTGCCACCAGTGATTCAGCGGGAGGCGATCCCTACGAGCAGTACTTC.